The 4 T cell receptor beta chains below come from one sample, sequenced in a study of blood T cell repertoires in COVID-19. Some clones are missing from TCRdb's copy, which holds only in-frame ones; the method was immunoSEQ multiplex PCR. The table includes 250,000 to 300,000 clones, over 65% detected once. Sequencing was carried out using peripheral blood. The receptor source for this set is a woman of 80 years or more with acute or convalescent COVID-19.

The rearrangement joins TRBV4-1 to TRBJ2-5; 9 bases fit TRBD2. The CDR3 length is 17 residues. CDR1 and CDR2 from the germline V gene are MGHRA and YSYEKL. The ends lost 3 bases at V and 5 bases at J; junction bases unmatched: 13. This chain's CDR3 is CASSQPAGGPGRETQYF. CDR3 nucleotide sequence: TGCGCCAGCAGCCAGCCAGCGGGGGGCCCCGGAAGGGAGACCCAGTACTTC.

Here the CDR3 reads CSVAGTGGPDTQYF. CDR3 DNA sequence: TGCAGCGTTGCCGGCACGGGGGGGCCAGATACGCAGTATTTT. The gene calls are TRBV29-1 and TRBJ2-3, with 8 bases fitting TRBD2. The CDR3 is 14 amino acids. In germline, CDR1 is SQVTM, CDR2 ANQGSEA. V trimming: 4 bases; J trimming: 4 bases; junction bases outside the gene matches: 7.

The chain has TRBV30 and TRBJ1-1, with D possibly matching TRBD1 (5 bases). The CDR3 is made up of 11 amino acids. Germline assignment: CDR1 GTSNPN and CDR2 SVGIG (reference sequence). Trimming removed 8 bases from V and 6 bases from J, with 13 bases in between. For the CDR3, the DNA is TGTGCCGGGAATAGGGGCCCTGAAGCTTTCTTT. Amino acids: CAGNRGPEAFF.

The rearrangement links TRBV28 to TRBJ1-5; tentative D call: TRBD1 (6 bases). V shed 3 bases and J shed 0 bases, with 12 bases lying between them. The V gene's germline CDR1 is MDHEN and CDR2 SYDVKM. The CDR3 has 16 amino acids. The CDR3 region has the DNA TGTGCCAGCAGTTTGGGAGGGGGTGGTAGCAATCAGCCCCAGCATTTT. This translates into CASSLGGGGSNQPQHF.